Reported below is one TCR beta chain. This sample is drawn from a study of shared T cell receptors in the human thymus. Germline CDR1 MGHRA, CDR2 YSYEKL. The CDR3 extends over 15 amino acids. V was pared by 0 bases and J by 4 bases, with 11 bases between. Assay used: immunoSEQ multiplex PCR; TCRdb lists only in-frame clones, some missing. The sample lists hundreds of thousands of clones, more than 85% seen once, with roughly 0.02% in the top ten. This receptor was obtained from a human donor. The chain recombines TRBV4-1 with TRBJ2-3; TRBD1 is a possible D gene (5 bases). Sequenced material: thymocytes. CDR3 bases: TGCGCCAGCAGCCAAGAGGGCAGGGTAGCAGATACGCAGTATTTT. This gives the protein CASSQEGRVADTQYF.